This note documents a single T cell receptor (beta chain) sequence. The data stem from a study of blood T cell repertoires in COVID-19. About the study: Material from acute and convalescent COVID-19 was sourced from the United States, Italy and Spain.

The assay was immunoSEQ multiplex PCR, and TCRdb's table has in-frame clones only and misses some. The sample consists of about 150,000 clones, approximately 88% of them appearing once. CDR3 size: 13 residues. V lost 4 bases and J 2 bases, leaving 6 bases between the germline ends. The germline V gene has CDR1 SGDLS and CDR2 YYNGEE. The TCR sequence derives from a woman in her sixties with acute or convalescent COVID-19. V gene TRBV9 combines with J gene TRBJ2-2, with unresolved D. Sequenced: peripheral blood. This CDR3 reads CASSFTNTGELFF. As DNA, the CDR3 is TGTGCCAGCAGCTTCACAAACACCGGGGAGCTGTTTTTT.